A single count supports the clone carrying this T cell receptor beta chain. No antigen is known for it. The data are from a study of cytomegalovirus exposure and HLA in healthy donors. Study information: Early released data comprised some 85 million unique TCRs from HLA-typed donors.

V shed 4 bases, J shed 7 bases, and the junction held 10 bases outside the gene matches. Germline V gene lookup returns CDR1 SGHVS and CDR2 FNYEAQ. The CDR3 consists of 15 residues. Points from the study as a whole: As a later analysis showed, a missense DCLRE1C variant was linked to trimming of TCR beta V- and J-genes.

This PCR relied on a set of 60 Vbeta primers and 13 Jbeta primers. Clones were sequenced by immunoSEQ multiplex PCR, and TCRdb holds only the in-frame ones, with some missing. The sample has under 150,000 clones, around 86% seen once. The gene calls are TRBV7-6 and TRBJ2-1; 7 nucleotides line up with TRBD2. This receptor was obtained from a woman aged 45-60 years in good health and CMV-seropositive. The sequencing input was PBMCs. In DNA, the CDR3 is TGTGCCAGCAGCTCAGGGTGGAGCGGGACGAATGAGCAGTTCTTC. It translates to CASSSGWSGTNEQFF.